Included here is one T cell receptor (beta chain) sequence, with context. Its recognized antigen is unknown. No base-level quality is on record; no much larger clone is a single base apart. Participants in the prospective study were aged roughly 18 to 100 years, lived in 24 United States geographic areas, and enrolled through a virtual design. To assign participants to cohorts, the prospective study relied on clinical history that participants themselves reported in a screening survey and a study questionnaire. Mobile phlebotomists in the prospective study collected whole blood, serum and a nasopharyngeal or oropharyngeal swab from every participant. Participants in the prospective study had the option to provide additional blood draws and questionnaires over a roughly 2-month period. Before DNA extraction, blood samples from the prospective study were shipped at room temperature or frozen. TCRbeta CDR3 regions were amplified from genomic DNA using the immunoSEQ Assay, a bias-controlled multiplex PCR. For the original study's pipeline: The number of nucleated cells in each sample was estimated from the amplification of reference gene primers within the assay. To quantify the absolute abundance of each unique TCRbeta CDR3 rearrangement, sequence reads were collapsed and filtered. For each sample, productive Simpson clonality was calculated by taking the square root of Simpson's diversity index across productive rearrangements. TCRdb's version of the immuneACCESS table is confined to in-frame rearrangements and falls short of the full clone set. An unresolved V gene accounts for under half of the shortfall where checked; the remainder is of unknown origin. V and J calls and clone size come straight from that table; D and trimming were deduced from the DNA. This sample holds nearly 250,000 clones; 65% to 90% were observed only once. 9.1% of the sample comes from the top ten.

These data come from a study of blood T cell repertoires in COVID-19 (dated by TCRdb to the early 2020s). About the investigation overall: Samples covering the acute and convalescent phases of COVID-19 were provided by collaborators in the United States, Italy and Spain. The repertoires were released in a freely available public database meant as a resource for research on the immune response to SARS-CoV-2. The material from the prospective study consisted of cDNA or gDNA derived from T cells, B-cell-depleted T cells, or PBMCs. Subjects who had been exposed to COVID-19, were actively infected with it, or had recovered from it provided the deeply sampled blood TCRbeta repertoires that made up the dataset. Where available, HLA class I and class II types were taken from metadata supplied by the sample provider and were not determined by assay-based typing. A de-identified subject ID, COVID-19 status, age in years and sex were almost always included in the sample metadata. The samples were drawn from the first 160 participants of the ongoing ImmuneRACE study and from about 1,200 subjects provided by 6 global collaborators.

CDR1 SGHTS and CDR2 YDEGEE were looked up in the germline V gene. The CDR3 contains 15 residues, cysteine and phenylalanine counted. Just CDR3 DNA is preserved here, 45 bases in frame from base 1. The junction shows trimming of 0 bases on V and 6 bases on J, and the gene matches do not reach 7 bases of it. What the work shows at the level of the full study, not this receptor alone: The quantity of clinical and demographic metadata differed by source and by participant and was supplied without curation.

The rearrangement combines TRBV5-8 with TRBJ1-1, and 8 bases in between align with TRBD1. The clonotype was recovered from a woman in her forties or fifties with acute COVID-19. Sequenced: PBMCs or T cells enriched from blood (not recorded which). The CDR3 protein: CASSLGAGGTSEAFF. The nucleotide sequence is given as TGTGCCAGCAGCTTGGGGGCAGGGGGCACGTCTGAAGCTTTCTTT.